This TCR beta chain was recovered during a study of cytomegalovirus exposure and HLA in healthy donors. The CDR3 extends over 14 amino acids. CDR1 is MNHEY and CDR2 is SVGAGI in the germline V gene. V dropped 2 bases and J dropped 10; count of bases not matched to a gene: 8. Both 60 Vbeta primers and 13 Jbeta primers went into the PCR. Using immunoSEQ multiplex PCR, the repertoire was profiled, and TCRdb retains in-frame clones only, with some absent. The data contain some 150,000 clones, around 70% of them seen just once; the ten biggest clones take up about 2%. V gene TRBV6-5 combines with J gene TRBJ1-1; 9 nucleotides agree with TRBD1. The receptor was isolated from a man aged 25 to 45 in good health and CMV-seronegative. Sequenced sample: PBMCs. The CDR3 region is CASSYGDRADTAFF. The CDR3 DNA reads TGTGCCAGCAGTTACGGGGACAGGGCCGATACAGCTTTCTTT.